The 13 T cell receptor beta chains below all came from one sample that was sequenced in a study of CD8+ T cells in alopecia areata. Extraction and reverse transcription of RNA yielded cDNA as the sequencing template. Using immunoSEQ multiplex PCR, the repertoire was profiled, and TCRdb retains in-frame clones only, with some absent. Of 150,000 to 250,000 clones listed, about three fifths are singletons. Noted treatment: oral pan-JAK inhibitor, 5-10 mg twice daily. Sequenced material: CD4+ T cells sorted from blood, taken at week 24, from a patient treated with tofacitinib. The receptor set was obtained from a human donor with alopecia areata.

At least ten counts were recorded for this clone. The chain has TRBV7-2 and TRBJ1-6; no reliable D call. CDR3 length: 11 amino acids. V was trimmed by 0 bases and J by 12 bases, leaving 3 bases between them. Per the germline V gene, CDR1 is SGHTA and CDR2 is FQGNSA. The CDR3 sequence: CASSLAEPLHF. CDR3 DNA: TGTGCCAGCAGCTTAGCAGAACCCCTCCACTTT.

The genes are TRBV29-1 and TRBJ2-1, with D unclear. V lost 1 base to trimming and J lost 7 bases, with 11 bases between them. Per germline, CDR1 SQVTM and CDR2 ANQGSEA. CDR3 size: 13 residues. The CDR3, as DNA: TGCAGCGTTGAAGGACGTAGGTGGAATGAGCAGTTCTTC. It encodes CSVEGRRWNEQFF.

The genes are TRBV4-3 and TRBJ1-2, with D perhaps TRBD1 (6 bases). The V gene's germline CDR1 is LGHNA and CDR2 YSLEER. The V end was cut by 7 bases, the J end by 4 bases, with 16 bases between. The CDR3 runs to 14 residues. The CDR3 region is CASNPGPGVYGYTF. CDR3 bases: TGCGCCAGCAACCCCGGACCAGGGGTCTATGGCTACACCTTC.

The chain uses TRBV27 and TRBJ2-7, with D possibly matching TRBD1 (5 bases). Trimming took off 2 bases at V and 5 bases at J, with 10 bases between the two ends. The CDR3 has 13 residues. Germline V gives CDR1 MNHEY, CDR2 SMNVEV (reference sequence). The CDR3 DNA is TGTGCCAGCAGTTTACGTCGACAGAACGAGCAGTACTTC. Its protein product is CASSLRRQNEQYF.

V is TRBV13 and J is TRBJ2-3; 12 bases align to TRBD2. This CDR3 is built from 16 residues. V trimming: 5 bases; J trimming: 4 bases; junction bases outside the gene matches: 7. CDR1 is PRHDT and CDR2 is FYEKMQ in the germline V gene (reference sequence). DNA of the CDR3: TGTGCCAGCAGCGAACGACTAGCGGGAGTGGCAGATACGCAGTATTTT. Its protein product is CASSERLAGVADTQYF.

V and J are TRBV19 and TRBJ2-1; 11 bases align to TRBD2. Germline values: CDR1 LNHDA, CDR2 SQIVND (reference sequence). The CDR3 spans 15 residues. Trimming took 5 bases from V and 2 from J; bases not matched to a gene: 2. The CDR3 loop is CASSGTSGTYNEQFF. CDR3 nucleotide sequence: TGTGCCAGTAGTGGGACTAGCGGTACCTACAATGAGCAGTTCTTC.

The V and J genes are TRBV15 and TRBJ2-1; D may match TRBD1 or TRBD2 (5 bases each). The CDR3 totals 17 residues. Germline-derived CDR1 and CDR2 are LNHNV and YYDKDF (reference sequence). Trimming pared 0 bases from V and 6 bases from J, leaving 18 bases between. The CDR3 bases are TGTGCCACCAGCAGAGATCATCCCCGAGGGGATGGCAATGAGCAGTTCTTC. This codes for CATSRDHPRGDGNEQFF. The entire variable domain, with the rest obtained from reference TRBV15 and TRBJ2-1, is as follows: DAMVIQNPRYQVTQFGKPVTLSCSQTLNHNVMYWYQQKSSQAPKLLFHYYDKDFNNEADTPDNFQSRRPNTSFCFLDIRSPGLGDTAMYLCATSRDHPRGDGNEQFFGPGTRLTVL.

The V gene is TRBV7-9, the J gene TRBJ2-5; D gene uncertain. Looked up from germline, CDR1 is SEHNR and CDR2 is FQNEAQ (reference sequence). The CDR3 runs 14 residues. The germline V and J ends were trimmed by 3 bases and 2 bases, with 10 bases remaining between them. Here the CDR3 DNA reads TGTGCCAGCAGCTTTAATCGCGGACAAGAGACCCAGTACTTC. Protein product: CASSFNRGQETQYF.

The V call is TRBV18, the J call TRBJ1-2; maybe TRBD1 (6 bases). The CDR3 length is 15 residues. CDR1 and CDR2 (germline): KGHSH, LQKENI. V gave up 3 bases and J gave up 5 bases, with 16 bases separating them. The CDR3 sequence: CASSPETGGAYGYTF. The CDR3 DNA is TGTGCCAGCTCACCCGAGACAGGAGGAGCGTATGGCTACACCTTC.

V gene TRBV7-6 combines with J gene TRBJ2-5; unclear D gene. V gave up 5 bases and J gave up 1 base, with 14 bases separating them. The V gene's germline CDR1 is SGHVS and CDR2 FNYEAQ. The CDR3 has 15 amino acids. The CDR3 DNA is TGTGCCAGCAGCCCCAGGCAGGACCCCCAAGAGACCCAGTACTTC. This gives the protein CASSPRQDPQETQYF.

This clone occurred a few times. This sequence joins TRBV4-3 and TRBJ1-2; a weak D match, TRBD1 (5 bases). Germline V lookup: CDR1 LGHNA, CDR2 YSLEER. The CDR3 is 15 amino acids. V was cut by 0 bases and J by 3 bases, with 11 bases left in between. CDR3 loop: CASSQEPRGDYGYTF. The CDR3 nucleotides are TGCGCCAGCAGCCAAGAGCCACGGGGGGACTATGGCTACACCTTC.

This clone came up a few times. V gene TRBV7-3 combines with J gene TRBJ1-1; the D is unclear. The V end lost 5 bases, the J end lost 2 bases, and 9 bases lay between the germline ends. The CDR3 is 13 amino acids. Germline V lookup: CDR1 SGHTA, CDR2 FQGTGA. The CDR3 loop is CASSQGKNTEAFF. CDR3 nucleotides: TGTGCCAGCAGCCAAGGCAAAAACACTGAAGCTTTCTTT.

The chain carries TRBV25-1 and TRBJ1-6, with D uncertain. This CDR3 has 13 residues. Germline CDR1 and CDR2: MGHDK and SYGVNS. V was trimmed by 6 bases and J by 7 bases, leaving 10 bases between them. This CDR3 reads CASSGVDNSPLHF. CDR3 bases: TGTGCCAGCAGCGGCGTCGACAATTCACCCCTCCACTTT.